This T cell receptor beta chain was recorded in a study of blood T cell repertoires in COVID-19. In the study overall: Researchers got acute and convalescent COVID-19 samples from the United States, Italy and Spain. T cells, B-cell-depleted T cells, or PBMCs provided the cDNA or gDNA that served as material.

With 1 base removed from V and 7 bases from J, the gap between germline ends came to 16 bases. Germline assignment: CDR1 GTSNPN and CDR2 SVGIG (reference sequence). The CDR3 covers 15 residues. As handled by the study authors: Amplification from reference gene primers served as the basis for estimated nucleated cell counts. The data were produced by immunoSEQ multiplex PCR, yet TCRdb's version contains in-frame clones alone and is incomplete. From that table come the V and J calls and clone size; the DNA was used to work out D and trimming. The table includes hundreds of thousands of clones, 75% to 85% detected once. Enrolment of Seattle patients took place during active infection, and they were followed longitudinally.

Sequenced: peripheral blood. This sequence was found in a woman younger than 45 with COVID-19, enrolled during active disease. V usage is TRBV30 and J usage is TRBJ1-4; maybe TRBD1 (5 bases). The CDR3, as DNA: TGTGCCTGGAGTGGGCCGGGACTTGAGGGTGAAAAACTGTTTTTT. It specifies CAWSGPGLEGEKLFF. The whole variable domain, remainder taken from reference TRBV30 and TRBJ1-4, is SQTIHQWPATLVQPVGSPLSLECTVEGTSNPNLYWYRQAAGRGLQLLFYSVGIGQISSEVPQNLSASRPQDRQFILSSKKLLLSDSGFYLCAWSGPGLEGEKLFFGSGTQLSVL.